The subject of this entry is one TCR beta chain. The treatment is: roughly 20 received Ad26.COV2.S at low or high dose, single or two shots; about five received placebo; per-sample allocation not given. On day 63 after the first injection, vaccine and placebo recipients gave samples. These data originate in a study of Ad26.COV2.S vaccination and SARS-CoV-2 variants. Profiled with immunoSEQ multiplex PCR; TCRdb holds only in-frame clones, not every one. Of about 350,000 clones in the sample, around 87% were seen once. In germline, CDR1 is ENHRY, CDR2 SYGVKD. V lost 8 bases and J lost 2; bases outside the gene matches: 7. The CDR3 is 14 amino acids.

This rearrangement joins TRBV10-3 to TRBJ2-3, with 7 bases that match TRBD2. This receptor was taken from a person aged 18 to 65 who received the Ad26.COV2.S COVID-19 vaccine or a placebo. The material was peripheral blood, obtained in a trial of Ad26.COV2.S vaccine versus placebo. CDR3 sequence (DNA): TGTGCCATCTCTGGACTAGGCCTCACAGATACGCAGTATTTT. Translation: CAISGLGLTDTQYF.